One and the same sample provided the 21 T cell receptor beta chains below, sequenced in a study of CD8 T cells in ankylosing spondylitis. Using its own MiXCR run on the 5' RACE reads, TCRdb lists one record per CDR3 protein. The sample consists of around 250,000 distinct CDR3 sequences, roughly a third of them appearing once. The sequencing input was blood, either unsorted or a sorted T cell fraction (not recorded which). These receptors were taken from a male donor with ankylosing spondylitis or in good health (not recorded which).

The genes are TRBV5-5 and TRBJ1-1, with 11 positions matching TRBD1. The CDR3 sequence is 14 residues long. Germline CDR1 reads SGHKS; CDR2 reads YYEKEE (reference sequence). Trimming at V came to 4 bases and at J to 7 bases, leaving 6 bases not matched to a gene. CDR3: CASSPTGTGGEAFF. Written as DNA, the CDR3 is TGTGCCAGCAGCCCGACCGGGACAGGGGGTGAAGCTTTCTTT.

The chain recombines TRBV5-5 with TRBJ2-7; D gene ambiguous. The germline V gene encodes CDR1 SGHKS and CDR2 YYEKEE (reference sequence). The CDR3 loop spans 15 amino acids. Trimming removed 0 bases at V and 0 bases at J, with 10 bases between. CDR3 sequence (DNA): TGTGCCAGCAGCTTGGGGCGGACCCCCTCCTACGAGCAGTACTTC. Protein sequence: CASSLGRTPSYEQYF.

The chain links TRBV5-1 to TRBJ1-1; weak D call: TRBD1 (5 bases). Between the trimmed V and J ends, which lost 4 bases and 0 bases, there was a span of 13 bases. Looked up from germline, CDR1 is SGHRS and CDR2 is YFSETQ. The CDR3 has 15 amino acids. The DNA for the CDR3 is TGCGCCAGCAGCGCCTCCGGGACGGTGAACACTGAAGCTTTCTTT. Translating it yields CASSASGTVNTEAFF.

V and J are TRBV12-3 or TRBV12-4 and TRBJ2-1; 7 nucleotides match TRBD1. There are 14 residues in the CDR3. Unmatched junction bases numbered 7, after V lost 5 bases and J lost 6 bases. The CDR3 reads CASSPGQRINEQFF. Here the CDR3 DNA reads TGTGCCAGCAGTCCGGGACAGCGCATCAATGAGCAGTTCTTC.

The chain is built from TRBV10-2 and TRBJ2-7, with TRBD1 matching over 7 bases. Germline CDR1 is WSHSY and CDR2 is SAAADI. J gave up 3 bases and V 6 bases, and 11 bases lay outside the gene matches. The CDR3 is made up of 15 amino acids. CDR3: CASSPPPPGGYEQYF. The CDR3 DNA reads TGCGCCAGCAGCCCCCCTCCCCCAGGGGGCTACGAGCAGTACTTC.

This clonotype was seen more than once but under ten times. The V call is TRBV20-1, the J call TRBJ1-1; D gene unclear. The CDR3 is made up of 12 amino acids. Trimming shortened V by 1 base and J by 1 base, and 4 bases separated the two germline ends. Germline V gene sequence: CDR1 DFQATT, CDR2 SNEGSKA (reference sequence). In DNA form, the CDR3 reads TGCAGTGCTAGAGTTTCGAACACTGAAGCTTTCTTT. The encoded protein is CSARVSNTEAFF.

The CDR3 DNA reads as TGTGCCAGCAGTTACGGACAGGGAGGGCCTTACGAGCAGTACTTC. Residues: CASSYGQGGPYEQYF. The gene calls are TRBV27 and TRBJ2-7; a weak D match, TRBD1 (8 bases). The CDR3 totals 15 residues. V was pared by 4 bases and J by 4 bases, with 17 bases between. CDR1 and CDR2 from the germline V gene are MNHEY and SMNVEV (reference sequence).

This clonotype has more than one count but fewer than ten. The chain couples TRBV10-1 to TRBJ2-7; no firm D call. Germline CDR1 reads WNHNN; CDR2 reads SYGVQD (reference sequence). V was clipped by 5 bases and J by 2 bases, with 13 bases between them. The CDR3 runs 14 residues. CDR3 sequence: CASSPTGSTYEQYF. In DNA form, the CDR3 reads TGCGCCAGCAGTCCTACGGGTAGTACCTACGAGCAGTACTTC.

This clonotype has just a few counts. The genes are TRBV5-1 and TRBJ2-5; possibly TRBD1 for D (7 bases). CDR3 size: 15 residues. The ends were cut back, 4 bases at V and 1 base at J, with 14 bases in the middle. CDR1 is SGHRS and CDR2 is YFSETQ in the germline V gene. The CDR3: CASSAGQILQETQYF. The CDR3 nucleotides are TGCGCCAGCAGCGCGGGACAGATCCTCCAAGAGACCCAGTACTTC.

This clonotype was picked up a small number of times. This chain uses TRBV20-1 with TRBJ2-7; D is perhaps TRBD1 or TRBD2 (5 bases each). V lost 6 bases and J 3 bases, leaving 18 bases between the germline ends. CDR3 length: 14 residues. The germline gives CDR1 DFQATT, CDR2 SNEGSKA (reference sequence). CDR3 sequence: CSARDRKRYYEQYF. In DNA, the CDR3 is TGCAGTGCCCGGGACCGCAAGAGGTACTACGAGCAGTACTTC.

The rearrangement joins TRBV9 to TRBJ2-3, with 7 bases matching TRBD1. Looked up from germline, CDR1 is SGDLS and CDR2 is YYNGEE. CDR3 length equals 20 residues. Germline trimming cut 4 bases from V and 0 bases from J; bases unmatched to any gene: 20. CDR3 nucleotides: TGTGCCAGCAGCCGAGATACGACAGGGTTTTGGGTAGGCAGCACAGATACGCAGTATTTT. Translated, it gives CASSRDTTGFWVGSTDTQYF. Together with reference TRBV9 and TRBJ2-3, the CDR3 gives the full variable domain: DSGVTQTPKHLITATGQRVTLRCSPRSGDLSVYWYQQSLDQGLQFLIQYYNGEERAKGNILERFSAQQFPDLHSELNLSSLELGDSALYFCASSRDTTGFWVGSTDTQYFGPGTRLTVL.

This clonotype has a handful of counts. This sequence joins TRBV29-1 and TRBJ1-1, with 9 bases identical to TRBD1. V lost 0 bases, J lost 0 bases, and 5 bases stayed unmatched. CDR3 length: 16 residues. CDR1 is SQVTM, CDR2 ANQGSEA, per germline. CDR3 coding DNA: TGCAGCGTTGAAGATCCACAGGGGGCCCTGAACACTGAAGCTTTCTTT. This encodes CSVEDPQGALNTEAFF. The full variable domain, in which reference TRBV29-1 and TRBJ1-1 provide the parts outside the CDR3, is SAVISQKPSRDICQRGTSLTIQCQVDSQVTMMFWYRQQPGQSLTLIATANQGSEATYESGFVIDKFPISRPNLTFSTLTVSNMSPEDSSIYLCSVEDPQGALNTEAFFGQGTRLTVV.

In this sample, this clonotype turned up a few times. The chain combines TRBV4-2 with TRBJ2-3, with 8 bases aligning to TRBD2. The junction had 7 bases not matched to a gene; V was cut back by 1 base and J by 4 bases. The CDR3 sequence is 16 residues long. CDR1 and CDR2 (germline): LGHNA, YNFKEQ. In DNA, the CDR3 is TGTGCCAGCAGCCAAGTGGCGGGGGGTGGCGCAGATACGCAGTATTTT. Residues: CASSQVAGGGADTQYF.

This chain links TRBV7-6 with TRBJ2-3; 7 bases line up with TRBD2. The trim removed 5 bases at V and 2 bases at J, leaving 10 bases unmatched. This CDR3 is 16 amino acids long. Germline CDR1 reads SGHVS; CDR2 reads FNYEAQ. CDR3 sequence reads: CASSQMGGTLTDTQYF. The CDR3, as DNA: TGTGCCAGCAGCCAAATGGGGGGGACCCTCACAGATACGCAGTATTTT.

In this sample, this clonotype turned up once. V and J are TRBV30 and TRBJ2-5, with 8 bases fitting TRBD2. The CDR3 is made up of 12 amino acids. CDR1 and CDR2 from the germline V gene are GTSNPN and SVGIG (reference sequence). Trimming took 5 bases from V and 4 from J; bases not matched to a gene: 3. The CDR3 DNA reads TGTGCCTGGGGACTAGCTGGAGAGACCCAGTACTTC. Translating gives CAWGLAGETQYF. Based on the CDR3 plus reference TRBV30 and TRBJ2-5, the full variable domain is SQTIHQWPATLVQPVGSPLSLECTVEGTSNPNLYWYRQAAGRGLQLLFYSVGIGQISSEVPQNLSASRPQDRQFILSSKKLLLSDSGFYLCAWGLAGETQYFGPGTRLLVL.

The rearrangement uses TRBV29-1 and TRBJ1-4; 9 positions match TRBD1. CDR3 length: 13 residues. The germline V gene has CDR1 SQVTM and CDR2 ANQGSEA. The V gene end was trimmed by 7 bases and the J gene end by 7 bases; junction bases not matched to a gene: 7. The CDR3, as DNA: TGCAGCGCACGACAGGGGGGAGGTGAAAAACTGTTTTTT. As protein: CSARQGGGEKLFF.

This clonotype was detected only a few times. The CDR3 DNA is TGTGCCAGCAGTTACTCCAGCACAGGCAGGGAAAAACTGTTTTTT. Translation gives CASSYSSTGREKLFF. The chain carries TRBV6-5 and TRBJ1-4; possibly TRBD1 for D (5 bases). This CDR3 has 15 amino acids. In germline, CDR1 is MNHEY, CDR2 SVGAGI. The V gene lost 0 bases and the J gene lost 8 bases, with 13 bases spanning the gap.

There are a few counts of this clonotype. J is TRBJ1-5 and V is TRBV30, with TRBD1 identical over 11 bases. This CDR3 has 14 amino acids. Trimming at V came to 0 bases and at J to 6 bases, leaving 1 base not matched to a gene. Germline lookup yields CDR1 GTSNPN and CDR2 SVGIG (reference sequence). The CDR3 sequence is CAWSVGTGGQPQHF. The CDR3 DNA reads as TGTGCCTGGAGTGTCGGGACAGGGGGTCAGCCCCAGCATTTT.

This clonotype was observed a few times. The chain links TRBV7-2 to TRBJ2-1; perhaps TRBD2 as D (7 bases). Trimming shortened V by 5 bases and J by 3 bases, and 14 bases separated the two germline ends. This CDR3 has 15 residues. Germline CDR1 and CDR2: SGHTA and FQGNSA. The CDR3 protein is CASSPGGRNYNEQFF. CDR3 in DNA: TGTGCCAGCAGCCCGGGGGGCCGCAACTACAATGAGCAGTTCTTC. The variable domain in full, with the rest retrieved from reference TRBV7-2 and TRBJ2-1, is GAGVSQSPSNKVTEKGKDVELRCDPISGHTALYWYRQSLGQGLEFLIYFQGNSAPDKSGLPSDRFSAERTGGSVSTLTIQRTQQEDSAVYLCASSPGGRNYNEQFFGPGTRLTVL.

The chain links TRBV3-1 to TRBJ2-1, with 8 bases identical to TRBD2. The CDR3 sequence is 12 residues long. The junction had 7 bases not matched to a gene; V was cut back by 2 bases and J by 16 bases. Germline V gives CDR1 LGHDT, CDR2 YNNKEL (reference sequence). For the CDR3, the DNA is TGTGCCAGCAGCCAATTACATAGCGGGGCTTTCTTC. It codes for CASSQLHSGAFF.

The chain recombines TRBV20-1 with TRBJ1-5, with 10 bases that match TRBD1. The CDR3 is 14 amino acids. Germline V lookup: CDR1 DFQATT, CDR2 SNEGSKA (reference sequence). The V segment lost 1 base and the J segment 6 bases; nucleotides outside the gene matches: 3. The CDR3 protein is CSARGGQGGQPQHF. The DNA for the CDR3 is TGCAGTGCTAGAGGAGGACAGGGGGGTCAGCCCCAGCATTTT.